The 13 T cell receptor beta chains listed next were all sequenced from one sample in a study of T cell repertoires in cytomegalovirus infection. TCRdb re-called the reads through MiXCR, storing one row per CDR3 protein. Found here are 200,000 to 300,000 distinct CDR3 sequences, roughly an eighth of them singletons; the top ten hold around 9%. The material sequenced was PBMCs. Receptors were obtained from a human donor in good health (CMV status not recorded). Some clones in this sample may be carry-over from other donors' samples.

There are many counts of this clonotype. The chain employs TRBV29-1 and TRBJ2-1; the D gene is possibly TRBD2 (5 bases). The germline CDR1 and CDR2 sequences are SQVTM and ANQGSEA. The CDR3 length is 14 residues. V lost 4 bases, J lost 7 bases, and 17 bases lay in between. The CDR3 DNA is TGCAGCGTTGTGTTTGCGGGTGTAAAGAATGAGCAGTTCTTC. Amino acids: CSVVFAGVKNEQFF.

There are a few counts of this clonotype. The rearrangement joins TRBV11-2 to TRBJ2-4, with D maybe TRBD1 (5 bases). The CDR3 consists of 14 residues. V was pared by 1 base and J by 5 bases, with 9 bases between. The germline gives CDR1 SGHAT, CDR2 FQNNGV. The DNA for the CDR3 is TGTGCCAGCAGCTTAGTGGGGCTGGAAAACATTCAGTACTTC. Protein product: CASSLVGLENIQYF.

This clonotype was detected only a few times. The chain recombines TRBV12-3 or TRBV12-4 with TRBJ2-7, with 7 bases identical to TRBD1. The CDR3 sequence is 14 residues long. V shed 5 bases and J 3 bases; nucleotides not matched to a gene: 7. The CDR3 nucleotides are TGTGCCAGCAGTGGGGACAGTTGGAGCTACGAGCAGTACTTC. Translating it yields CASSGDSWSYEQYF.

This clonotype was seen many times. This chain connects TRBV5-6 to TRBJ1-1; D is unclear. The ends were cut back, 3 bases at V and 10 bases at J, with 16 bases in the middle. Looked up from germline, CDR1 is SGHDT and CDR2 is YYEEEE. The CDR3 is made up of 13 amino acids. The CDR3 DNA reads as TGTGCCAGCAGCTCCAGAGGTCGTGACGTAGCTTTCTTT. This translates into CASSSRGRDVAFF.

The V call is TRBV24-1, the J call TRBJ2-4, with 7 bases aligning to TRBD1. Germline V gene lookup returns CDR1 KGHDR and CDR2 SFDVKD. V was clipped by 2 bases and J by 1 base; unmatched bases: 4. This CDR3 is built from 16 residues. This CDR3 reads CATSDSTGKAKNIQYF. CDR3 sequence (DNA): TGTGCCACCAGTGATTCGACAGGGAAGGCCAAAAACATTCAGTACTTC.

This clonotype was seen more than once but under ten times. The junction differs from germline at one of its ends, possibly a read error. V gene TRBV20-1 combines with J gene TRBJ1-6; D is undetermined. CDR1 DFQATT and CDR2 SNEGSKA come from the germline V gene (reference sequence). This CDR3 region has 14 residues. CDR3 in amino acids: CSASPTPQNSPLHF. The DNA for the CDR3 is TGCAGTGCTAGCCCGACCCCCCAGAATTCTCCCCTCCACTTT.

In regard to this clonotype: It may be a read error: a sequence one base away is much more abundant. The rearrangement links TRBV20-1 to TRBJ2-3; D unclear. The V end was cut by 5 bases, the J end by 5 bases, with 8 bases between. Looked up from germline, CDR1 is DFQATT and CDR2 is SNEGSKA (reference sequence). The CDR3 has 11 residues. The DNA of the CDR3 is TGCAGTGCTGGCCGGAAAGATACGCAGTATTTT. Translation: CSAGRKDTQYF.

This clonotype was recorded at least ten times. The rearrangement uses TRBV7-8 and TRBJ2-7; the D gene is possibly TRBD1 (6 bases). Per the germline V gene, CDR1 is SGHVS and CDR2 is FQNEAQ. The CDR3 consists of 12 residues. Trimming removed 6 bases from V and 3 bases from J, with 9 bases in between. The CDR3 loop reads CASRGQNYEQYF. The CDR3 nucleotides are TGTGCCAGCAGAGGACAGAACTACGAGCAGTACTTC.

This clonotype turned up a few times. This chain connects TRBV10-3 to TRBJ2-7, with 8 positions matching TRBD1. V dropped 3 bases and J dropped 2; count of bases not matched to a gene: 3. CDR3 length: 14 residues. Germline lookup yields CDR1 ENHRY and CDR2 SYGVKD. The CDR3 sequence is CAISEPQGAYEQYF. The CDR3 DNA sequence: TGTGCCATCAGTGAACCACAGGGGGCCTACGAGCAGTACTTC.

The V and J genes are TRBV18 and TRBJ2-7, with TRBD1 identical over 8 bases. Germline CDR1 reads KGHSH; CDR2 reads LQKENI. With V trimmed by 8 bases and J by 5 bases, 8 bases remained unmatched. CDR3 length: 13 amino acids. The CDR3 here is CASRRTGFDEQYF. The DNA of the CDR3 is TGTGCCAGCAGAAGGACAGGGTTTGACGAGCAGTACTTC.

This clonotype was detected many times. The J gene is TRBJ2-3, the V gene TRBV7-2; D possibly uses TRBD1 or TRBD2 (5 bases each). This CDR3 spans 14 amino acids. The V end lost 5 bases, the J end lost 10 bases, and 19 bases lay between the germline ends. Germline V gene lookup returns CDR1 SGHTA and CDR2 FQGNSA. The CDR3 coding sequence is TGTGCCAGCAGCAATCCGGGACCTAGTCTACCGCAGTATTTT. Translating gives CASSNPGPSLPQYF.

In this sample, this clonotype turned up many times. The V and J genes are TRBV11-3 and TRBJ2-5, with TRBD2 matching over 12 bases. This CDR3 comprises 17 residues. The V and J ends lost 1 base and 4 bases, in that order; junction bases with no gene match: 7. CDR1 and CDR2 (germline): SGHNT, YENEEA. CDR3 region: CASSLGRTSGNGETQYF. The DNA of the CDR3 is TGTGCCAGCAGCTTAGGAAGGACTAGCGGGAACGGAGAGACCCAGTACTTC.

This clonotype has at least ten counts. V is TRBV7-2 and J is TRBJ2-5; D is unclear. Trimming removed 3 bases at V and 7 bases at J, with 9 bases between. Germline values: CDR1 SGHTA, CDR2 FQGNSA. CDR3 length: 12 amino acids. CDR3 protein: CASSFNEATQYF. The CDR3 DNA reads as TGTGCCAGCAGCTTCAATGAGGCGACCCAGTACTTC.